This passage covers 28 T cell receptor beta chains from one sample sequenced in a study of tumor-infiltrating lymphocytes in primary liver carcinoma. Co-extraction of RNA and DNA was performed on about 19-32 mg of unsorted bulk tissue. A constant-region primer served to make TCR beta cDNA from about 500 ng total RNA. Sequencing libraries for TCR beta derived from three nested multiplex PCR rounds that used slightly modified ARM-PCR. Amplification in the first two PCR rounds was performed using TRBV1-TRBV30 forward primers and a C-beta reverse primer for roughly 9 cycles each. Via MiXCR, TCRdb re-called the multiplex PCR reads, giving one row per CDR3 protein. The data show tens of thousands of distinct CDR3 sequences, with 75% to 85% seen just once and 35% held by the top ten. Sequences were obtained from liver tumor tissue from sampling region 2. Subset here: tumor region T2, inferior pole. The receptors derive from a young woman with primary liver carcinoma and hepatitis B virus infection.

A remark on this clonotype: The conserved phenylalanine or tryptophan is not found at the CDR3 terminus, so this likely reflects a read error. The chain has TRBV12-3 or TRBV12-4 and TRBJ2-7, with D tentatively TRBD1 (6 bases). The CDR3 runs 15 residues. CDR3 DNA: TGTGTCAGCCTACAATCCGGTACACAGGGTTACAAGCAGTACTAC. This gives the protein CVSLQSGTQGYKQYY.

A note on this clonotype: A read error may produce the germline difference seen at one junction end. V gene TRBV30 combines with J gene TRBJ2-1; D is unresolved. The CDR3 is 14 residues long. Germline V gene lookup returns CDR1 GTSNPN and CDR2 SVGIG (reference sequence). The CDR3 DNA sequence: TGTGCCTGGAGTTCGAGACAAACCTACAATAAGCAGTTCTTC. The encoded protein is CAWSSRQTYNKQFF.

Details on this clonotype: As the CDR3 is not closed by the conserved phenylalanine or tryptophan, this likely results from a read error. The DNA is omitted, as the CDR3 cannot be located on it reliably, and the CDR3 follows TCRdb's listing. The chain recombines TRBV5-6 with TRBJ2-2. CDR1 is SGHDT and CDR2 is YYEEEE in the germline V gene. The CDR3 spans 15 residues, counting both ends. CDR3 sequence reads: CASSLAPRVTREMFL.

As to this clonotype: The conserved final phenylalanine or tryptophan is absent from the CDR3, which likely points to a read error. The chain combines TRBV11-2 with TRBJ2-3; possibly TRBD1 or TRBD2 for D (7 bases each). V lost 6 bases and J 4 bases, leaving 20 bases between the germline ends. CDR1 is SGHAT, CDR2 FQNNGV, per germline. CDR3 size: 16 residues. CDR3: CASSRRGGLSADTQYY. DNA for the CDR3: TGTGCCAGCAGTCGCAGGGGGGGCCTTAGCGCAGATACGCAGTATTAT.

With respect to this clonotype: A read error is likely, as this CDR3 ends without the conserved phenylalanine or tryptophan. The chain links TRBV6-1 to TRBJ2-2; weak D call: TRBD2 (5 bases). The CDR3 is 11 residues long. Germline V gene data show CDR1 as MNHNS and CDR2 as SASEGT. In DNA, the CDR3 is TGTGCCAGTAGTGCCGTCGGGAAGCTGTTTTCT. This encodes CASSAVGKLFS.

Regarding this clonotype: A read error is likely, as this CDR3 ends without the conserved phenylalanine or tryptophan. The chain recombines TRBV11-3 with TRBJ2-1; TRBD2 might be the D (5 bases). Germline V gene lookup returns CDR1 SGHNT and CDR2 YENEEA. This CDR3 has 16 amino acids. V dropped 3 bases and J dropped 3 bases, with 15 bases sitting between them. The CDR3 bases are TGTGCCAGCAGCTTCCTAGCTGATATATTCTACAATGAGCAGTTCTCC. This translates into CASSFLADIFYNEQFS.

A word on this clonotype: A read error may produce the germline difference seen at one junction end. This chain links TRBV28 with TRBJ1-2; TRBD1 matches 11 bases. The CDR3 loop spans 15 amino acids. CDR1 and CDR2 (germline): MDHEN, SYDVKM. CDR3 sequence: CASIRGQGANYGHTF. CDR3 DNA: TGTGCCAGCATCCGAGGACAGGGGGCTAATTATGGCCACACCTTC.

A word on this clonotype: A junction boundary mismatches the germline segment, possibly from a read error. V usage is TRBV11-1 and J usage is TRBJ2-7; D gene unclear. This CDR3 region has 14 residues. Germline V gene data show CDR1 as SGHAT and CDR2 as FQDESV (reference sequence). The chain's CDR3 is CASNLATVSYEQYF. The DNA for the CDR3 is TGTGCCAGCAACTTAGCAACGGTCTCCTACGAGCAGTACTTC. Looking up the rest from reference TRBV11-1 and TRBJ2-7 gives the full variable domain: EAEVAQSPRYKITEKSQAVAFWCDPISGHATLYWYRQILGQGPELLVQFQDESVVDDSQLPKDRFSAERLKGVDSTLKIQPAELGDSAMYLCASNLATVSYEQYFGPGTRLTVT.

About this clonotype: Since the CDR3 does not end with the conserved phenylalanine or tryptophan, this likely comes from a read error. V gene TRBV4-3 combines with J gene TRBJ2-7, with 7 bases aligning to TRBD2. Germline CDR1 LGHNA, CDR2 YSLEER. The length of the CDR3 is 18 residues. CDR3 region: CASSQAVTGGRISYEQYS. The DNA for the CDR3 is TGCGCCAGCAGTCAAGCTGTGACGGGGGGTCGCATTAGCTACGAGCAGTACTCC.

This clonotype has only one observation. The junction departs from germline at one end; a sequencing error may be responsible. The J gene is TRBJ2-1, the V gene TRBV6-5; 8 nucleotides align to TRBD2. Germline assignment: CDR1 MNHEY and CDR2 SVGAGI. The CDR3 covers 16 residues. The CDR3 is CAGSATSGGSYTEQFF. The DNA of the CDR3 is TGTGCCGGTAGTGCCACTAGCGGAGGTTCCTACACTGAGCAGTTCTTC.

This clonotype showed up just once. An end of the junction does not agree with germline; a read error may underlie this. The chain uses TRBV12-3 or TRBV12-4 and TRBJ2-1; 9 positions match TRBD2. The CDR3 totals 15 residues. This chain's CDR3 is CASRLSETSGLEQFF. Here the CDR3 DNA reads TGCGCCAGCAGACTGTCCGAGACTAGCGGACTTGAGCAGTTCTTC.

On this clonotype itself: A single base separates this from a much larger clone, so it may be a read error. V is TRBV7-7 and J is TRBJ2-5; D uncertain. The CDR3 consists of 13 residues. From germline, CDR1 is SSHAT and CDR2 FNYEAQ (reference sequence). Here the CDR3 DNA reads TGTGCTAGCAGCTGGACGAAAGTAGAGGCCCAGTACTTC. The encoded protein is CASSWTKVEAQYF.

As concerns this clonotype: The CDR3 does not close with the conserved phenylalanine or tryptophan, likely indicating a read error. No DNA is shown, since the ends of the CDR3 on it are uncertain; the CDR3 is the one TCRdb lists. CDR3 sequence: CAIGETMAASSYNEQLS. The chain employs TRBV10-3 and TRBJ2-1. The CDR3 length is 17 residues, termini included. Germline lookup yields CDR1 ENHRY and CDR2 SYGVKD.

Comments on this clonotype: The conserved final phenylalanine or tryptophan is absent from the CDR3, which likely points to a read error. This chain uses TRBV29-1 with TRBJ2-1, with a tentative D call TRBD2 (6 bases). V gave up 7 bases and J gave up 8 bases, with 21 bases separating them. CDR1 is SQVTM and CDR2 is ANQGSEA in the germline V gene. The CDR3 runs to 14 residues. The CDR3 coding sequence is TGCAGCGGCGCTGCCGGGAGCATAGTCTATGAGCAGTTCATC. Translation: CSGAAGSIVYEQFI.

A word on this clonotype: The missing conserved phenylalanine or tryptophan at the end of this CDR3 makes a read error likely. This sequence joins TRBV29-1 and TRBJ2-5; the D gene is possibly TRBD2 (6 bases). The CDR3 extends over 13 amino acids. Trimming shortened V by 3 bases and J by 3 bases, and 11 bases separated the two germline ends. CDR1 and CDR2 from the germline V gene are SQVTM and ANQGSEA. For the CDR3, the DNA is TGCAGCGTTGAGGGACTTAATGAAGAGACCCAGTACTCC. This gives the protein CSVEGLNEETQYS.

In DNA, the CDR3 is TGTGCCATGAGCTTGCTTCAGGGATCTGCTAATGAAAAACTGTTTTTT. The encoded protein is CAMSLLQGSANEKLFF. The chain recombines TRBV11-2 with TRBJ1-4; TRBD1 is a possible D gene (5 bases). The CDR3 covers 16 residues. Germline CDR1 and CDR2: SGHAT and FQNNGV. Trimming removed 10 bases from V and 3 bases from J, with 21 bases in between.

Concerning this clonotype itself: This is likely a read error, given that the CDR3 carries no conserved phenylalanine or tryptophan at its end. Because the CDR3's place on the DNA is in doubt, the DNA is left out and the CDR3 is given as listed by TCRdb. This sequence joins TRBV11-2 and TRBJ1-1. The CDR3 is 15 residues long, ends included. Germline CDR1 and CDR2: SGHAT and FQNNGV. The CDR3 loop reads CASSLKRGRLNETFL.

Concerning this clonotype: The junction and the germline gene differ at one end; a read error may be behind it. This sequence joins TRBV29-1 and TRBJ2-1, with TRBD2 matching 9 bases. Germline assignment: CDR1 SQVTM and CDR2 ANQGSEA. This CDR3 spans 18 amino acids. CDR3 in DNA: TGCAGCGTTCCAAGACTGGCTGCCCTAGCGGGATGTGGGAATGAACAGTTCTTC. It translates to CSVPRLAALAGCGNEQFF.

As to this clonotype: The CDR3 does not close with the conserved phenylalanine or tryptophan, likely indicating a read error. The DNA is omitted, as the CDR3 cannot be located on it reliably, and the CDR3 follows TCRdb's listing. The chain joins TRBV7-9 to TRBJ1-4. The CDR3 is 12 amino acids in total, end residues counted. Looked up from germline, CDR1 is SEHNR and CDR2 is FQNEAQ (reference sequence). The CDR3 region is CASSLSNEKLFL.

The CDR3 sequence: CIVDIGSTEAFF. CDR3 nucleotide sequence: TGCATCGTCGATATAGGGAGCACTGAAGCTTTCTTT. This chain joins TRBV29-1 and TRBJ1-1; D is uncertain. Germline V lookup: CDR1 SQVTM, CDR2 ANQGSEA. The CDR3 contains 12 residues.

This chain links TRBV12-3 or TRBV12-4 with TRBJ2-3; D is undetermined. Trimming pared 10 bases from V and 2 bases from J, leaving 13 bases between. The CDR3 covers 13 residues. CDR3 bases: TGTGCCAACAATTATGAGTACACAGATACGCAGTATTTT. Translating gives CANNYEYTDTQYF.

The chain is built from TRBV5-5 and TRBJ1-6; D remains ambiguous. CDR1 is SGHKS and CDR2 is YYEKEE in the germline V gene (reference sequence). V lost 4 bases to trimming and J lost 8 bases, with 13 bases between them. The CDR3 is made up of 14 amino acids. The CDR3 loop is CASSMDVGYSPLHF. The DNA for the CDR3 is TGTGCCAGCAGCATGGACGTCGGTTATTCACCCCTCCACTTT.

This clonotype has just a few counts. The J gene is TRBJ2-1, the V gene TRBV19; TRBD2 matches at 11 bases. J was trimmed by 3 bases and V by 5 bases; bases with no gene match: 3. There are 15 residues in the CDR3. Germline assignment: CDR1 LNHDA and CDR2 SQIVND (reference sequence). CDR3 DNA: TGTGCCAGTAGTCCCGGGACTAGCGGCTACAATGAGCAGTTCTTC. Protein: CASSPGTSGYNEQFF.

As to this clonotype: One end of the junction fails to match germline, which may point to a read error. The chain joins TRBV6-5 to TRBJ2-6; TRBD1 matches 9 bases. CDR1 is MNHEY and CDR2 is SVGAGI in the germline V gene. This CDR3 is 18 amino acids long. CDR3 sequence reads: CASKIYRGRVSGANVLSF. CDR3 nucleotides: TGTGCCAGCAAGATATACAGGGGGCGCGTCTCTGGAGCCAACGTCCTGTCTTTC.

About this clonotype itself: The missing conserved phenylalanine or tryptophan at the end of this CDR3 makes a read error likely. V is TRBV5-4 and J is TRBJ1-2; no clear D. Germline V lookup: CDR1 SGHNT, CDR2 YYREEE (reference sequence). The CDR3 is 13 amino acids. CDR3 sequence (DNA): TGTGCCAGCAGCCCATTCCAAGACTACGGCTACACCCTC. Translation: CASSPFQDYGYTL.

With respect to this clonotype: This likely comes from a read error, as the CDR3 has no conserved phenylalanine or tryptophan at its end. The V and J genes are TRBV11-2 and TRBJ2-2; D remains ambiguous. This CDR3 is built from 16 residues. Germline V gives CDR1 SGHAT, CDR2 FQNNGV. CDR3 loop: CANSPDLQLNTGELFL. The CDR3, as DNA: TGTGCCAACAGCCCCGATCTCCAATTGAACACCGGGGAGCTGTTTCTT.

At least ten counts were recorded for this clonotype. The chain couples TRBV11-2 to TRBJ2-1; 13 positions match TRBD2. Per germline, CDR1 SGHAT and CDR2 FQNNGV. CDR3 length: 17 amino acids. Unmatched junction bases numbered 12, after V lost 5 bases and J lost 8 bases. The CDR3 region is CASSRRLAGGPGDEQFF. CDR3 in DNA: TGTGCCAGCAGCAGGAGACTAGCGGGAGGACCGGGGGATGAGCAGTTCTTC.

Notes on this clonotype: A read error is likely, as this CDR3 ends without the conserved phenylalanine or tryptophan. This CDR3 reads CPSSQSVTGGHISYEQYS. The CDR3 DNA reads TGCCCCAGCAGCCAATCTGTGACGGGGGGTCACATTAGCTACGAGCAGTACTCC. The chain has TRBV4-3 and TRBJ2-7; TRBD2 agrees at 7 bases. The V gene's germline CDR1 is LGHNA and CDR2 YSLEER. This CDR3 is 18 amino acids long.